The clone carrying this T cell receptor beta chain has a handful of counts. These data originate in a study of technical replicates of blood from several donors. After removal of 7 bases from V and 0 bases from J, the junction contained 6 bases not matched to a gene. The CDR3 runs 15 residues. The germline V gene has CDR1 MNHEY and CDR2 SMNVEV (reference sequence). Generated by immunoSEQ multiplex PCR, the TCRdb table keeps only in-frame clones and is missing some. The sample yields some 76,000 clones, 90% to 95% seen once. Source material: T cells isolated from PBMCs. The chain carries TRBV27 and TRBJ1-5; 7 positions agree with TRBD1. The sequence derives from a human donor in good health. The CDR3 DNA is TGTGCCAGCAACCTACAGGGGCCTAGCAATCAGCCCCAGCATTTT. It translates to CASNLQGPSNQPQHF.